The sequence of this TCR beta chain was determined in a study of cytomegalovirus exposure and HLA in healthy donors. This CDR3 has 13 residues. Per germline, CDR1 MNHNS and CDR2 SASEGT. V dropped 7 bases and J dropped 11 bases, with 18 bases sitting between them. The PCR ran on 60 Vbeta and 13 Jbeta primers. The assay was immunoSEQ multiplex PCR, and TCRdb's table has in-frame clones only and misses some. The repertoire has 100,000 to 150,000 clones, about 9.4% of them found once; the top ten carry approximately 6.4%. Study outcomes and limitations: It was taken for granted in presence/absence analyses that sequencing depth across donors was roughly uniform.

A note on this clone: Its target is not known.

Material for sequencing was PBMCs. The J gene is TRBJ1-5, the V gene TRBV6-1, with D maybe TRBD1 (5 bases). The source of this sequence is a middle-aged woman in good health and CMV-seropositive. CDR3 DNA: TGTGCCAGCAAGGGGACGGGGGATGGGGCCCAGCATTTT. It codes for CASKGTGDGAQHF.